This T cell receptor beta chain came from a study of T cell repertoires in cytomegalovirus infection. Study-wide context: Shared public TCR beta signatures pointed to both CMV infection and a matching HLA type.

TCRdb re-called the reads through MiXCR, storing one row per CDR3 protein. Of more than 250,000 distinct CDR3 sequences in the sample, around a quarter were seen once. Between the trimmed V and J ends, which lost 1 base and 3 bases, there was a span of 10 bases. This CDR3 contains 15 residues. CDR1 and CDR2 (germline): SGHTA, FQGNSA. Study-wide findings and caveats: CMV carriers with the relevant HLA were identified by cumulative public TCR beta family frequency.

Points on this clonotype: Antigen: not known.

The receptor comes from a human donor in good health (CMV status not recorded). Some clones in this sample may be carry-over from other donors' samples. The chain combines TRBV7-2 with TRBJ1-5; D is unresolved. Material: cultured PBMCs, obtained from culture after CMV antigen stimulation. The CDR3 loop reads CASSLVGAINQPQHF. The CDR3 nucleotides are TGTGCCAGCAGCTTAGTGGGAGCGATCAATCAGCCCCAGCATTTT.